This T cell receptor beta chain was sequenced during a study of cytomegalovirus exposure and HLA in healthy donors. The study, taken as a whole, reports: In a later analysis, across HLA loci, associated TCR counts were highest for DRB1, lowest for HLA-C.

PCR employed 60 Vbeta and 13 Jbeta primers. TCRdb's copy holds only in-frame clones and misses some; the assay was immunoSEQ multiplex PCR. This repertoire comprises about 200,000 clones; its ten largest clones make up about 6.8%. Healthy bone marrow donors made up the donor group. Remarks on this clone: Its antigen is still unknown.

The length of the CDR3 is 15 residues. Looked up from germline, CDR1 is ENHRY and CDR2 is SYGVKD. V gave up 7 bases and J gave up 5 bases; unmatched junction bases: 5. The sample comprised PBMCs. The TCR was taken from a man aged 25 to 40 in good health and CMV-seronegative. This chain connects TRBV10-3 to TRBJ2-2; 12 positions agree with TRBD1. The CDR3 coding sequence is TGTGCCATCACCCCGGGACAGGGGGCAACCGGGGAGCTGTTTTTT. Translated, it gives CAITPGQGATGELFF.